Following are 12 T cell receptor beta chains from one sample sequenced in a study of blood T cell repertoires in COVID-19. TCRdb keeps only in-frame clones here, not all; method: immunoSEQ multiplex PCR. Of a few hundred thousand clones listed, more than 75% were seen once; the top ten hold just over 6.5%. The sample taken for sequencing was PBMCs or T cells enriched from blood (not recorded which). The receptor set was obtained from a woman between 45 and 65 years old who had been exposed to COVID-19.

This CDR3 is CAISPGTGTEQYF. The CDR3 nucleotides are TGTGCCATCAGTCCCGGGACAGGGACCGAGCAGTACTTC. V and J are TRBV10-3 and TRBJ2-7; 9 bases align to TRBD1. CDR3 length equals 13 residues. The germline gives CDR1 ENHRY, CDR2 SYGVKD. Losses at the gene ends were 5 bases for V and 6 bases for J; bases not matched to a gene: 5.

CDR3: CASSTLVSGTAFYEQYF. The DNA of the CDR3 is TGTGCCAGTAGTACTTTAGTATCCGGGACAGCCTTCTACGAGCAGTACTTC. The chain links TRBV19 to TRBJ2-7; 7 bases are shared with TRBD1. Germline V gene lookup returns CDR1 LNHDA and CDR2 SQIVND (reference sequence). Trimming cost V 4 bases and J 3 bases; bases outside gene matches: 15. CDR3 length equals 17 residues.

The gene calls are TRBV5-1 and TRBJ1-1, with D maybe TRBD1 (5 bases). The V end lost 5 bases, the J end lost 5 bases, and 19 bases lay between the germline ends. The CDR3 contains 15 residues. CDR1 and CDR2 (germline): SGHRS, YFSETQ. The CDR3 DNA reads as TGCGCCAGCAGTCCCGGTCGGACACAAAGAACTGAAGCTTTCTTT. This translates into CASSPGRTQRTEAFF.

The V gene is TRBV12-3 or TRBV12-4, the J gene TRBJ1-1; 7 nucleotides line up with TRBD1. CDR3 length: 13 residues. The junction had 3 bases not matched to a gene; V was cut back by 6 bases and J by 2 bases. CDR3 coding DNA: TGTGCCAGCAGGCCAGGGGGTAACACTGAAGCTTTCTTT. Translation gives CASRPGGNTEAFF.

This clone was found a few times. An end of the junction differs from the germline gene, which may be a read error. This chain links TRBV19 with TRBJ2-7; maybe TRBD1 (6 bases). Germline V CDR1 and CDR2: LNHDA, SQIVND (reference sequence). The length of the CDR3 is 16 residues. Written as DNA, the CDR3 is TGTGCCAGTAGTGTAGAAACAGGGAATCGGCCGAACGAGCAGTACTTC. This sequence encodes CASSVETGNRPNEQYF.

About this clone: The same CDR3 also results from other DNA sequences found in this sample. The genes are TRBV14 and TRBJ1-3; D is unresolved. Looked up from germline, CDR1 is SGHDN and CDR2 is FVKESK. V gave up 4 bases and J gave up 8 bases, with 9 bases separating them. The CDR3 is 12 residues long. Here the CDR3 reads CASSPGGYTIYF. The CDR3 coding sequence is TGTGCCAGCAGCCCCGGCGGGTACACCATATATTTT.

The rearrangement links TRBV7-3 to TRBJ2-2, with a weak D call TRBD1 (5 bases). This CDR3 has 16 residues. The V gene lost 1 base and the J gene lost 0 bases, with 9 bases spanning the gap. Germline assignment: CDR1 SGHTA and CDR2 FQGTGA. As DNA, the CDR3 is TGTGCCAGCAGCTTAAGCCGACAGTCGAACACCGGGGAGCTGTTTTTT. Encoded protein: CASSLSRQSNTGELFF.

This chain uses TRBV5-6 with TRBJ1-6; TRBD1 agrees at 9 bases. The CDR3 is made up of 16 amino acids. Unmatched junction bases numbered 7, after V lost 4 bases and J lost 5 bases. Germline lookup yields CDR1 SGHDT and CDR2 YYEEEE. CDR3 in amino acids: CASSVPTGGNNSPLHF. CDR3 DNA: TGTGCCAGCAGCGTACCGACAGGGGGTAATAATTCACCCCTCCACTTT.

A few counts support this clone. The rearrangement uses TRBV28 and TRBJ1-1; D is ambiguous. Trimming took 8 bases from V and 0 from J, leaving 10 bases between them. Germline V gene lookup returns CDR1 MDHEN and CDR2 SYDVKM. CDR3 size: 13 residues. CDR3 sequence: CASPSALNTEAFF. The CDR3 DNA sequence: TGTGCCAGCCCCAGCGCTTTGAACACTGAAGCTTTCTTT. The full variable domain, its missing parts supplied by reference TRBV28 and TRBJ1-1, is DVKVTQSSRYLVKRTGEKVFLECVQDMDHENMFWYRQDPGLGLRLIYFSYDVKMKEKGDIPEGYSVSREKKERFSLILESASTNQTSMYLCASPSALNTEAFFGQGTRLTVV.

This clone is a singleton in its sample. The chain links TRBV11-2 to TRBJ2-4; the D gene is possibly TRBD2 (6 bases). The CDR3 sequence is 15 residues long. Germline V gives CDR1 SGHAT, CDR2 FQNNGV. The V gene lost 5 bases and the J gene lost 6 bases, with 17 bases spanning the gap. Here the CDR3 reads CASSPGENLGNIQYF. As DNA, the CDR3 is TGTGCCAGCAGCCCGGGAGAAAATTTAGGAAACATTCAGTACTTC.

This chain connects TRBV10-3 to TRBJ2-2; a weak D match, TRBD1 (6 bases). CDR1 is ENHRY, CDR2 SYGVKD, per germline. Trimming left V 11 bases short and J 6 bases short, with 25 bases between. This CDR3 is built from 16 residues. The CDR3 DNA sequence: TGTGCCTCTCGACAACCACAGGGTGCGGGCTCCGGGGAGCTGTTTTTT. Encoded protein: CASRQPQGAGSGELFF.

J is TRBJ1-3 and V is TRBV18; a weak D match, TRBD1 (5 bases). This CDR3 comprises 14 residues. Germline CDR1 KGHSH, CDR2 LQKENI. V lost 6 bases to trimming and J lost 2 bases, with 11 bases between them. DNA for the CDR3: TGTGCCAGCTCCCCGGGGGGTCCTGGAAACACCATATATTTT. Encoded protein: CASSPGGPGNTIYF. Full variable domain (missing parts from reference TRBV18 and TRBJ1-3): NAGVMQNPRHLVRRRGQEARLRCSPMKGHSHVYWYRQLPEEGLKFMVYLQKENIIDESGMPKERFSAEFPKEGPSILRIQQVVRGDSAAYFCASSPGGPGNTIYFGEGSWLTVV.